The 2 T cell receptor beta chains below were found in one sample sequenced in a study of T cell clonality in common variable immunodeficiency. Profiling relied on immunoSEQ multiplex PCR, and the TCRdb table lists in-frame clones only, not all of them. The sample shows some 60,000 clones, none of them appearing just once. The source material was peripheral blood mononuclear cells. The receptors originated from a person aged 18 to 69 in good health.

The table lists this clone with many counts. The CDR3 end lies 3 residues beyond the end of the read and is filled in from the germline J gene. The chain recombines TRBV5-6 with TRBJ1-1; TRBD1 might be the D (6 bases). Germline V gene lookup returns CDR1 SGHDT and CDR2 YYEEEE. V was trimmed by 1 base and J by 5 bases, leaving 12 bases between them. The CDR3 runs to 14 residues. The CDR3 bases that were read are TGTGCCAGCAGCTTGCTACAGGGTAGAACTGAA. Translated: CASSLLQGRTE. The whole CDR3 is CASSLLQGRTEAFF.

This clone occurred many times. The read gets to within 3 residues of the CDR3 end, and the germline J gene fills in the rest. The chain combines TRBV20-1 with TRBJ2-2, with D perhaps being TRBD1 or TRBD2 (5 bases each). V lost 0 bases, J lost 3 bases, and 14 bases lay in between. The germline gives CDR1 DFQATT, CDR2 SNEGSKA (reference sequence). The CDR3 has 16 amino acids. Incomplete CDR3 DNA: TGCAGTGCTAGAGATGGAAGGGGAGCAGACACCGGGGAG. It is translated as CSARDGRGADTGE. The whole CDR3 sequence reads CSARDGRGADTGELFF.